The 13 T cell receptor beta chains reported below all come from one sample, sequenced in a study of blood T cell repertoires in COVID-19. The data were produced by immunoSEQ multiplex PCR, yet TCRdb's version contains in-frame clones alone and is incomplete. The sample lists 90,000 or so clones; around 72% were seen once. The sample consisted of peripheral blood. The receptors come from a woman older than 75 with acute or convalescent COVID-19.

The J gene is TRBJ1-1, the V gene TRBV20-1, with no clear D. The CDR3 has 13 amino acids. CDR1 and CDR2 from the germline V gene are DFQATT and SNEGSKA (reference sequence). The V end lost 3 bases, the J end lost 7 bases, and 15 bases lay between the germline ends. Here the CDR3 DNA reads TGCAGTGCTAGTAAAGGAGGGAATGGTGAAGCTTTCTTT. This encodes CSASKGGNGEAFF.

The gene calls are TRBV24-1 and TRBJ2-3; 9 bases agree with TRBD1. CDR1 KGHDR and CDR2 SFDVKD come from the germline V gene. The CDR3 covers 18 residues. The J segment lost 0 bases and the V segment lost 3 bases, leaving 9 bases of the junction unmatched. CDR3: CATSDQGQGRGSTDTQYF. The CDR3 DNA follows: TGTGCCACCAGTGATCAGGGACAGGGACGAGGGAGCACAGATACGCAGTATTTT.

This clone has only a few counts. The rearrangement joins TRBV7-2 to TRBJ1-6; D gene ambiguous. The CDR3 sequence is 14 residues long. V dropped 5 bases and J dropped 5 bases, with 10 bases sitting between them. Germline V gene data show CDR1 as SGHTA and CDR2 as FQGNSA. Here the CDR3 reads CASSPSRHNSPLHF. CDR3 nucleotides: TGTGCCAGCAGCCCATCGCGGCATAATTCACCCCTCCACTTT.

The V call is TRBV6-5, the J call TRBJ2-3; 9 bases are shared with TRBD1. Germline V gene lookup returns CDR1 MNHEY and CDR2 SVGAGI. V dropped 5 bases and J dropped 1; count of bases not matched to a gene: 4. This CDR3 region has 15 residues. Written as DNA, the CDR3 is TGTGCCAGCAGTCCTCGGACAGGGGGCACAGATACGCAGTATTTT. This encodes CASSPRTGGTDTQYF.

The chain employs TRBV18 and TRBJ1-1; D is undetermined. Trimming pared 6 bases from V and 1 base from J, leaving 9 bases between. Looked up from germline, CDR1 is KGHSH and CDR2 is LQKENI. The CDR3 has 13 amino acids. The CDR3, as DNA: TGTGCCAGCTCCCTAACAGAGAACACTGAAGCTTTCTTT. Translated, it gives CASSLTENTEAFF.

The chain has TRBV19 and TRBJ1-2, with no clear D. V was clipped by 3 bases and J by 4 bases, with 12 bases between them. CDR1 and CDR2 from the germline V gene are LNHDA and SQIVND (reference sequence). The length of the CDR3 is 14 residues. The CDR3 sequence is CASSIGLGSYGYTF. The CDR3 DNA reads TGTGCCAGTAGTATTGGTCTTGGGAGCTATGGCTACACCTTC.

The chain recombines TRBV29-1 with TRBJ1-2, with no clear D. This CDR3 region has 12 residues. V was shortened by 4 bases and J by 5 bases, with 11 bases between the two germline ends. Germline V gene lookup returns CDR1 SQVTM and CDR2 ANQGSEA. CDR3 coding DNA: TGCAGCGTTGGGGAGGGAGGGTATGGCTACACCTTC. Protein: CSVGEGGYGYTF.

This sequence joins TRBV10-3 and TRBJ2-3; 9 nucleotides agree with TRBD1. The CDR3 extends over 16 amino acids. Germline loops: CDR1 ENHRY, CDR2 SYGVKD. V trimming: 4 bases; J trimming: 2 bases; junction bases outside the gene matches: 7. CDR3 in amino acids: CAISVGTGLPTDTQYF. The CDR3 DNA reads as TGTGCCATCAGTGTCGGGACAGGGCTCCCCACAGATACGCAGTATTTT.

This chain uses TRBV5-4 with TRBJ2-1; D unclear. The CDR3 consists of 15 residues. Germline values: CDR1 SGHNT, CDR2 YYREEE (reference sequence). Trimming pared 2 bases from V and 0 bases from J, leaving 9 bases between. The CDR3 region is CASSFAFSSYNEQFF. As DNA, the CDR3 is TGTGCCAGCAGCTTCGCCTTTAGCTCCTACAATGAGCAGTTCTTC. The full variable domain, with the rest looked up from reference TRBV5-4 and TRBJ2-1, is ETGVTQSPTHLIKTRGQQVTLRCSSQSGHNTVSWYQQALGQGPQFIFQYYREEENGRGNFPPRFSGLQFPNYSSELNVNALELDDSALYLCASSFAFSSYNEQFFGPGTRLTVL.

The chain uses TRBV12-3 or TRBV12-4 and TRBJ1-1; D remains unclear. The CDR3 has 13 amino acids. The V end lost 5 bases, the J end lost 0 bases, and 7 bases lay between the germline ends. DNA for the CDR3: TGTGCCAGCAGTCCCCTTATGAACACTGAAGCTTTCTTT. Its translation: CASSPLMNTEAFF.

DNA of the CDR3: TGTGCCAGCAGCAGGCTAGCGGGTTACAATGAGCAGTTCTTC. Translating it yields CASSRLAGYNEQFF. This chain connects TRBV7-3 to TRBJ2-1, with 8 bases fitting TRBD2. Germline-derived CDR1 and CDR2 are SGHTA and FQGTGA. This CDR3 has 14 residues. The trim removed 5 bases at V and 4 bases at J, leaving 4 bases unmatched.

The chain has TRBV11-2 and TRBJ2-5, with 12 bases aligning to TRBD2. Trimming removed 4 bases from V and 4 bases from J; junction bases left unmatched: 4. The CDR3 is 15 residues long. CDR1 and CDR2 (germline): SGHAT, FQNNGV. CDR3 bases: TGTGCCAGCAGCTCACTAGCGGGGGGAGCAGAGACCCAGTACTTC. Its translation is CASSSLAGGAETQYF. The variable domain in full, with the rest retrieved from reference TRBV11-2 and TRBJ2-5, is EAGVAQSPRYKIIEKRQSVAFWCNPISGHATLYWYQQILGQGPKLLIQFQNNGVVDDSQLPKDRFSAERLKGVDSTLKIQPAKLEDSAVYLCASSSLAGGAETQYFGPGTRLLVL.

The V gene is TRBV27, the J gene TRBJ1-4; no reliable D call. CDR3 size: 15 residues. Germline assignment: CDR1 MNHEY and CDR2 SMNVEV (reference sequence). The V gene lost 0 bases and the J gene lost 6 bases, with 11 bases spanning the gap. The CDR3 reads CASSLSTDRDEKLFF. In nucleotides, the CDR3 is TGTGCCAGCAGTTTATCCACAGATCGAGATGAAAAACTGTTTTTT.